The 8 T cell receptor beta chains given below trace back to one sample, sequenced in a study of T cell responses to AZD1222 COVID-19 vaccine (dated by TCRdb to 2020 to 2023). The time point label here, explained by the study, means: about 28 days (+/-7) after the second vaccine dose. Library preparation employed the immunoSEQ multiplex PCR assay. TCRdb obtained this table from immuneACCESS and retained in-frame rearrangements with V and J assigned. These tables miss some clones; where compared with another copy, unresolved V genes account for less than half of the shortfall, and the remainder is unexplained. Within this sample are approximately 100,000 clones, with roughly 91% of them counted one time only. In total, the top ten clones hold less than 5% of the sample. Here the sequenced sample was peripheral blood, taken 28 days after the second AZD1222 dose. These receptor sequences come from an adult who received the AZD1222 COVID-19 vaccine.

The chain combines TRBV19 with TRBJ1-2, with D possibly matching TRBD1 (5 bases). The germline V gene has CDR1 LNHDA and CDR2 SQIVND (reference sequence). The CDR3 sequence is 14 residues long. V shed 2 bases and J shed 0 bases, with 7 bases lying between them. The DNA for the CDR3 is TGTGCCAGTAGTATACTGACAGCTAACTATGGCTACACCTTC. Residues: CASSILTANYGYTF.

This rearrangement joins TRBV2 to TRBJ1-1; D remains ambiguous. Germline V gives CDR1 SNHLY, CDR2 FYNNEI. V shed 8 bases and J shed 1 base, with 11 bases lying between them. This CDR3 contains 13 residues. The CDR3 sequence: CASFGRRNTEAFF. CDR3 nucleotides: TGTGCCAGCTTTGGAAGGAGGAACACTGAAGCTTTCTTT.

The V call is TRBV5-1, the J call TRBJ2-1; 11 nucleotides line up with TRBD2. In germline, CDR1 is SGHRS, CDR2 YFSETQ. V was pared by 0 bases and J by 7 bases, with 9 bases of the junction left unmatched. The CDR3 contains 17 residues. CDR3 protein: CASSLAPSGGPLNEQFF. The CDR3, as DNA: TGCGCCAGCAGCTTGGCCCCTAGCGGGGGGCCTCTGAATGAGCAGTTCTTC.

The rearrangement links TRBV5-1 to TRBJ1-1, with 7 bases that match TRBD1. This CDR3 contains 15 residues. V trimming: 1 base; J trimming: 1 base; junction bases outside the gene matches: 4. The germline gives CDR1 SGHRS, CDR2 YFSETQ. Here the CDR3 reads CASSLTRTGNTEAFF. The CDR3 nucleotides read TGCGCCAGCAGCTTGACCCGGACAGGGAACACTGAAGCTTTCTTT.

This rearrangement joins TRBV6-5 to TRBJ1-6; D may be TRBD1 (6 bases). CDR1 and CDR2 (germline): MNHEY, SVGAGI. This CDR3 is built from 15 residues. V was pared by 6 bases and J by 9 bases, with 18 bases between. In DNA, the CDR3 is TGTGCCAGCAGCCTGGGTGGGGGGCGAAGTTCACCCCTCCACTTT. Residues: CASSLGGGRSSPLHF.

On this clone: Other nucleotide sequences from this sample produce the same CDR3. The chain links TRBV12-3 or TRBV12-4 to TRBJ2-3; D gene uncertain. V was cut by 6 bases and J by 0 bases, with 4 bases left in between. This CDR3 has 12 amino acids. The CDR3 nucleotides are TGTGCCAGCAGCCTAAGCACAGATACGCAGTATTTT. The encoded protein is CASSLSTDTQYF.

V usage is TRBV2 and J usage is TRBJ2-2, with D possibly TRBD1 on 5 matching bases. Trimming took 6 bases from V and 2 from J, leaving 10 bases between them. The CDR3 has 14 amino acids. From germline, CDR1 is SNHLY and CDR2 FYNNEI. The CDR3 reads CASRDTSNTGELFF. In DNA, the CDR3 is TGTGCCAGCAGGGACACATCCAACACCGGGGAGCTGTTTTTT.

This sequence joins TRBV6-1 and TRBJ1-6, with 8 bases matching TRBD1. Unmatched junction bases numbered 11, after V lost 0 bases and J lost 7 bases. This CDR3 has 18 residues. The germline V gene has CDR1 MNHNS and CDR2 SASEGT. Written as DNA, the CDR3 is TGTGCCAGCAGTGAAGCCGCGACCCAGGGGGCTAAAAATTCACCCCTCCACTTT. The encoded protein is CASSEAATQGAKNSPLHF.